The source of this T cell receptor (beta chain) is a study of T cells in localized non-small cell lung cancer. There are a few counts of this clone. Its cognate antigen is unknown. The assay was immunoSEQ multiplex PCR, and TCRdb's table has in-frame clones only and misses some. The table lists 35,000 or so clones, approximately 88% of them singletons. Whole-study results and caveats: Among blood samples, higher T cell density accompanied longer overall survival. Uninvolved nearby lung showed the greatest T cell clonality, exceeding that found in tumor. Heterogeneity cannot be ruled out, as sequencing used one tumor region only.

CDR1 MNHEY and CDR2 SMNVEV come from the germline V gene (reference sequence). CDR3 length: 15 residues. Trimming took 3 bases from V and 6 from J, leaving 15 bases between them. Here the sequenced sample was peripheral blood, taken before any cancer treatment. The genes are TRBV27 and TRBJ2-1; D unclear. This receptor was identified in a woman aged 40 to 75 with stage I lung adenocarcinoma. As DNA, the CDR3 is TGTGCCAGCAGTTTTCAGCCCTCAGGCTCCAATGAGCAGTTCTTC. Amino acid sequence: CASSFQPSGSNEQFF.